The present TCR beta chain was sequenced within a study of shared clonotypes between healthy human individuals. Study findings and constraints: Non-shared clonotypes had lower generation probabilities than clonotypes shared by all four sorted-subset donors.

Trimming at V came to 4 bases and at J to 3 bases, leaving 10 bases not matched to a gene. The CDR3 loop spans 15 amino acids. Germline V gene data show CDR1 as SGDLS and CDR2 as YYNGEE. Comments on this clone: Its target is unknown.

Running of the assay took place at deep level. Splitting of each subset's genomic DNA was done evenly across several immunoSEQ plates. Method: immunoSEQ multiplex PCR; TCRdb's copy keeps in-frame clones and lacks some. In the table there are about 1.4 million clones, 95% to 97% of which are singletons. This receptor was identified in a man in his thirties or forties in good health. The sequenced sample consisted of naive CD4+ T cells sorted from blood. The subset denotes: CD45RA+ positively selected. V is TRBV9 and J is TRBJ2-7; TRBD1 matches 7 bases. CDR3 loop: CASSLGGQPNYEQYF. In DNA, the CDR3 is TGTGCCAGCAGCCTAGGGGGACAGCCGAACTACGAGCAGTACTTC. Full variable domain (rest looked up from reference TRBV9 and TRBJ2-7): DSGVTQTPKHLITATGQRVTLRCSPRSGDLSVYWYQQSLDQGLQFLIQYYNGEERAKGNILERFSAQQFPDLHSELNLSSLELGDSALYFCASSLGGQPNYEQYFGPGTRLTVT.